These 29 T cell receptor beta chains were all obtained from the same sample, sequenced in a study of cytomegalovirus exposure and HLA in healthy donors. In the PCR, 60 Vbeta and 13 Jbeta primers were used. Here immunoSEQ multiplex PCR was the method, and the copy in TCRdb shows in-frame clones only, minus some. The sample includes some 60,000 clones. The source material was PBMCs. All receptors derive from a male donor in good health and CMV-seronegative.

This chain uses TRBV6-5 with TRBJ1-5, with 8 bases lining up with TRBD1. V lost 4 bases and J lost 3; bases outside the gene matches: 2. The CDR3 contains 14 residues. Germline CDR1 MNHEY, CDR2 SVGAGI. CDR3 loop: CASSWTGNNQPQHF. The CDR3 DNA sequence: TGTGCCAGCAGTTGGACAGGGAACAATCAGCCCCAGCATTTT.

This chain uses TRBV15 with TRBJ2-3, with 9 bases fitting TRBD2. Germline V lookup: CDR1 LNHNV, CDR2 YYDKDF (reference sequence). The CDR3 spans 16 residues. V shed 5 bases and J 2 bases; nucleotides not matched to a gene: 8. This chain's CDR3 is CATSPGLAGITDTQYF. The DNA of the CDR3 is TGTGCCACCAGCCCAGGGCTAGCGGGGATCACAGATACGCAGTATTTT.

The rearrangement links TRBV30 to TRBJ2-3, with a possible D match to TRBD2 (5 bases). The germline V gene encodes CDR1 GTSNPN and CDR2 SVGIG (reference sequence). The CDR3 loop spans 13 amino acids. Trimming left V 3 bases short and J 6 bases short, with 13 bases between. CDR3 DNA sequence: TGTGCCTGGAGCTATGGACTGGTGGATACGCAGTATTTT. The encoded protein is CAWSYGLVDTQYF. Full variable domain (outside the CDR3, taken from reference TRBV30 and TRBJ2-3): SQTIHQWPATLVQPVGSPLSLECTVEGTSNPNLYWYRQAAGRGLQLLFYSVGIGQISSEVPQNLSASRPQDRQFILSSKKLLLSDSGFYLCAWSYGLVDTQYFGPGTRLTVL.

J is TRBJ2-7 and V is TRBV6-6, with D perhaps TRBD2 (5 bases). The CDR3 is 15 amino acids. The germline V and J ends were trimmed by 0 bases and 1 base, with 10 bases remaining between them. Germline CDR1 reads MNHNY; CDR2 reads SVGAGI (reference sequence). The DNA of the CDR3 is TGTGCCAGCAGTTACTCGAGAGGGCGGTCCTACGAGCAGTACTTC. Residues: CASSYSRGRSYEQYF.

V usage is TRBV6-5 and J usage is TRBJ2-5, with a tentative D call TRBD1 (6 bases). V was trimmed by 10 bases and J by 0 bases, leaving 12 bases between them. Germline CDR1 is MNHEY and CDR2 is SVGAGI. The CDR3 totals 13 residues. The CDR3 protein is CATYRDNQETQYF. In nucleotides, the CDR3 is TGTGCCACGTACCGGGACAACCAAGAGACCCAGTACTTC.

The gene calls are TRBV7-9 and TRBJ2-1, with TRBD2 as a possible D gene (6 bases). The V gene lost 5 bases and the J gene lost 1 base, with 15 bases spanning the gap. Germline values: CDR1 SEHNR, CDR2 FQNEAQ (reference sequence). The CDR3 sequence is 16 residues long. This CDR3 reads CASSASGLVSYNEQFF. The DNA of the CDR3 is TGTGCCAGCAGCGCGAGCGGGTTAGTTTCCTACAATGAGCAGTTCTTC.

The chain is built from TRBV6-1 and TRBJ1-1; maybe TRBD1 (5 bases). V dropped 7 bases and J dropped 3 bases, with 15 bases sitting between them. The length of the CDR3 is 14 residues. CDR1 MNHNS and CDR2 SASEGT come from the germline V gene. In DNA form, the CDR3 reads TGTGCCAGCACCCGAGCCAGGGCGGACACTGAAGCTTTCTTT. Protein sequence: CASTRARADTEAFF.

This chain connects TRBV12-5 to TRBJ2-2, with TRBD2 matching over 8 bases. There are 17 residues in the CDR3. Germline CDR1 reads LGHNT; CDR2 reads FRNRAP. Losses at the gene ends were 3 bases for V and 5 bases for J; bases not matched to a gene: 11. The DNA for the CDR3 is TGTGCTAGTGGTTTTACCCGGGAGGGCCTGGCTACCGGGGAGCTGTTTTTT. This codes for CASGFTREGLATGELFF.

This chain links TRBV25-1 with TRBJ1-1; no definite D call. Deletions cut 2 bases from V and 1 base from J, with 20 bases between. CDR3 length: 18 residues. Germline V CDR1 and CDR2: MGHDK, SYGVNS. CDR3 DNA sequence: TGTGCCAGCAGTGAAGCGATTAGGTGGGCAGGTTCGAACACTGAAGCTTTCTTT. Its translation is CASSEAIRWAGSNTEAFF.

This chain uses TRBV5-8 with TRBJ2-7, with 9 bases fitting TRBD2. The ends lost 4 bases at V and 2 bases at J; junction bases unmatched: 4. Germline V gives CDR1 SGHTS, CDR2 YDEGEE. The CDR3 has 14 amino acids. In nucleotides, the CDR3 is TGTGCCAGCAGCCGCGGGGGGGGAACCTACGAGCAGTACTTC. It translates to CASSRGGGTYEQYF.

The gene calls are TRBV28 and TRBJ1-1; perhaps TRBD1 as D (6 bases). The CDR3 consists of 15 residues. The germline CDR1 and CDR2 sequences are MDHEN and SYDVKM. Trimming took off 6 bases at V and 11 bases at J, with 25 bases between the two ends. CDR3 region: CASSLVERGHQGAFF. In nucleotides, the CDR3 is TGTGCCAGCAGCTTGGTGGAAAGGGGACATCAGGGGGCTTTCTTT. The variable domain in full, completed from reference TRBV28 and TRBJ1-1, reads DVKVTQSSRYLVKRTGEKVFLECVQDMDHENMFWYRQDPGLGLRLIYFSYDVKMKEKGDIPEGYSVSREKKERFSLILESASTNQTSMYLCASSLVERGHQGAFFGQGTRLTVV.

V and J are TRBV29-1 and TRBJ2-7; D may be TRBD2 (6 bases). CDR1 and CDR2 from the germline V gene are SQVTM and ANQGSEA. The CDR3 consists of 12 residues. V was shortened by 4 bases and J by 4 bases, with 11 bases between the two germline ends. The CDR3 loop reads CSVVAGRYEQYF. DNA of the CDR3: TGCAGCGTTGTCGCAGGGAGGTACGAGCAGTACTTC.

The chain links TRBV11-2 to TRBJ1-5; D is undetermined. The CDR3 length is 13 residues. V was trimmed by 0 bases and J by 7 bases, leaving 7 bases between them. Germline CDR1 is SGHAT and CDR2 is FQNNGV. The CDR3 DNA follows: TGTGCCAGCAGCTTAGATCGAGGACAGCCCCAGCATTTT. Its translation: CASSLDRGQPQHF.

The chain couples TRBV5-1 to TRBJ1-5, with D possibly being TRBD1 (5 bases). Germline V gene data show CDR1 as SGHRS and CDR2 as YFSETQ. The CDR3 spans 15 residues. V lost 0 bases and J lost 6, with 13 bases in between. The CDR3 region has the DNA TGCGCCAGCAGCTTGGTAGCAGGGCAGGGTCAGCCCCAGCATTTT. It translates to CASSLVAGQGQPQHF. The variable domain in full, with the rest retrieved from reference TRBV5-1 and TRBJ1-5, is KAGVTQTPRYLIKTRGQQVTLSCSPISGHRSVSWYQQTPGQGLQFLFEYFSETQRNKGNFPGRFSGRQFSNSRSEMNVSTLELGDSALYLCASSLVAGQGQPQHFGDGTRLSIL.

The V and J genes are TRBV2 and TRBJ2-5, with 7 bases aligning to TRBD2. V lost 3 bases to trimming and J lost 7 bases; unmatched junction nucleotides: 11. This CDR3 is 15 amino acids long. Germline V gives CDR1 SNHLY, CDR2 FYNNEI. The CDR3 nucleotides are TGTGCCAGCAGTGAGATAAGGTCGGGGGGTGGGACCCAGTACTTC. It yields the protein CASSEIRSGGGTQYF.

V usage is TRBV7-2 and J usage is TRBJ2-7, with 8 positions matching TRBD1. J was trimmed by 3 bases and V by 1 base; bases with no gene match: 2. The length of the CDR3 is 14 residues. Germline V gene sequence: CDR1 SGHTA, CDR2 FQGNSA. The CDR3 sequence: CASSLVQGGYEQYF. The CDR3 nucleotides are TGTGCCAGCAGCTTAGTACAGGGGGGCTACGAGCAGTACTTC.

The DNA of the CDR3 is TGCAGCGCCGAAGGGGATTACACTGAAGCTTTCTTT. Translation gives CSAEGDYTEAFF. The chain employs TRBV29-1 and TRBJ1-1; possibly TRBD1 for D (5 bases). The germline V gene has CDR1 SQVTM and CDR2 ANQGSEA. The CDR3 is 12 amino acids. Deletions cut 7 bases from V and 3 bases from J, with 12 bases between.

Turning to this clone: One end of the junction fails to match germline, which may point to a read error. The chain joins TRBV5-1 to TRBJ2-3; 12 bases agree with TRBD1. The CDR3 spans 13 residues. CDR1 is SGHRS and CDR2 is YFSETQ in the germline V gene. CDR3 amino acids: CASSLEGTGGLDF. The CDR3 DNA reads as TGCGCCAGCAGCTTGGAGGGGACAGGGGGCTTGGATTTT. The full variable domain, rest sourced from reference TRBV5-1 and TRBJ2-3, is KAGVTQTPRYLIKTRGQQVTLSCSPISGHRSVSWYQQTPGQGLQFLFEYFSETQRNKGNFPGRFSGRQFSNSRSEMNVSTLELGDSALYLCASSLEGTGGLDFGPGTRLTVL.

This chain uses TRBV6-4 with TRBJ2-3, with TRBD1 matching 10 bases. The CDR3 is 15 residues long. Germline CDR1 and CDR2: MRHNA and SNTAGT. V shed 4 bases, J shed 1 base, and the junction held 2 bases outside the gene matches. The CDR3 loop is CASSVGTGGTDTQYF. In DNA form, the CDR3 reads TGTGCCAGCAGTGTGGGGACAGGGGGCACAGATACGCAGTATTTT.

The chain combines TRBV2 with TRBJ1-2, with no clear D. The CDR3 is 12 amino acids. Trimming pared 2 bases from V and 6 bases from J, leaving 7 bases between. Germline V gene sequence: CDR1 SNHLY, CDR2 FYNNEI. As DNA, the CDR3 is TGTGCCAGCAGTGAATCGGGAGATGGCTACACCTTC. Translating it yields CASSESGDGYTF.

The rearrangement joins TRBV21-1 to TRBJ2-7; no DNA check was done on the table's D call, TRBD2. TRBV21-1 corresponds to a pseudogene. The CDR3 spans 17 residues. The CDR3 spells CASSKSMGLAGSYEQYF. The CDR3 region has the DNA TGTGCCAGCAGCAAATCGATGGGTCTAGCGGGTTCCTACGAGCAGTACTTC.

The chain joins TRBV7-3 to TRBJ1-1; 7 bases match TRBD1. V was pared by 3 bases and J by 0 bases, with 16 bases of the junction left unmatched. The CDR3 has 19 residues. Germline CDR1 reads SGHTA; CDR2 reads FQGTGA. The CDR3 region is CASSFIIPGQLVMNTEAFF. The CDR3 nucleotides read TGTGCCAGCAGCTTTATCATCCCGGGACAGCTCGTCATGAACACTGAAGCTTTCTTT.

The gene calls are TRBV6-5 and TRBJ2-6, with 7 bases matching TRBD1. CDR3 length: 16 amino acids. V lost 0 bases to trimming and J lost 1 base; unmatched junction nucleotides: 0. Looked up from germline, CDR1 is MNHEY and CDR2 is SVGAGI. The CDR3 protein is CASSYSDRSGANVLTF. CDR3 nucleotides: TGTGCCAGCAGTTACTCGGACAGGTCTGGGGCCAACGTCCTGACTTTC.

The genes are TRBV7-9 and TRBJ2-5, with TRBD1 matching 9 bases. Per germline, CDR1 SEHNR and CDR2 FQNEAQ (reference sequence). V dropped 5 bases and J dropped 3; count of bases not matched to a gene: 4. The length of the CDR3 is 14 residues. The CDR3 DNA is TGTGCCAGCAGCCCACAGGGGGCAAAAGAGACCCAGTACTTC. Amino acid sequence: CASSPQGAKETQYF.

The chain joins TRBV25-1 to TRBJ1-2, with 7 nucleotides matching TRBD1. From germline, CDR1 is MGHDK and CDR2 SYGVNS. The CDR3 covers 13 residues. V lost 6 bases, J lost 8 bases, and 9 bases stayed unmatched. The CDR3 nucleotides read TGTGCCAGCAGCCCCGACAGGGTACAGGGCTACACCTTC. Encoded protein: CASSPDRVQGYTF.

The gene calls are TRBV7-2 and TRBJ1-4, with D possibly being TRBD1 (5 bases). Germline-derived CDR1 and CDR2 are SGHTA and FQGNSA. This CDR3 region has 14 residues. V shed 2 bases and J shed 7 bases, with 11 bases lying between them. This CDR3 reads CASSLLPGGEKLFF. The CDR3 bases are TGTGCCAGCAGCTTACTGCCCGGGGGTGAAAAACTGTTTTTT.

The chain is built from TRBV4-3 and TRBJ2-1; 9 bases match TRBD2. This CDR3 has 16 amino acids. Per germline, CDR1 LGHNA and CDR2 YSLEER. Trimming removed 3 bases from V and 5 bases from J; junction bases left unmatched: 8. The CDR3 loop reads CASSQGTSRGDNEQFF. CDR3 in DNA: TGCGCCAGCAGCCAGGGGACTAGCCGAGGCGACAATGAGCAGTTCTTC.

With respect to this clone: Mismatch with germline at one junction end may stem from a read error. Other DNA sequences in this sample translate to the same CDR3. V usage is TRBV4-3 and J usage is TRBJ1-6; 10 positions match TRBD1. The germline V gene encodes CDR1 LGHNA and CDR2 YSLEER. The CDR3 spans 15 residues. CDR3 nucleotide sequence: TGCGCCAGCAGCCCCGGACAGGGGGATAATTCACCCCTACACTTT. Its translation is CASSPGQGDNSPLHF.

This chain joins TRBV7-2 and TRBJ2-1; TRBD2 matches at 10 bases. The CDR3 length is 16 residues. Germline loops: CDR1 SGHTA, CDR2 FQGNSA. V lost 1 base, J lost 7 bases, and 7 bases stayed unmatched. CDR3 DNA sequence: TGTGCCAGCAGCTTAGACTCTAGCGGGAGTGCAAATGAGCAGTTCTTC. It encodes CASSLDSSGSANEQFF.